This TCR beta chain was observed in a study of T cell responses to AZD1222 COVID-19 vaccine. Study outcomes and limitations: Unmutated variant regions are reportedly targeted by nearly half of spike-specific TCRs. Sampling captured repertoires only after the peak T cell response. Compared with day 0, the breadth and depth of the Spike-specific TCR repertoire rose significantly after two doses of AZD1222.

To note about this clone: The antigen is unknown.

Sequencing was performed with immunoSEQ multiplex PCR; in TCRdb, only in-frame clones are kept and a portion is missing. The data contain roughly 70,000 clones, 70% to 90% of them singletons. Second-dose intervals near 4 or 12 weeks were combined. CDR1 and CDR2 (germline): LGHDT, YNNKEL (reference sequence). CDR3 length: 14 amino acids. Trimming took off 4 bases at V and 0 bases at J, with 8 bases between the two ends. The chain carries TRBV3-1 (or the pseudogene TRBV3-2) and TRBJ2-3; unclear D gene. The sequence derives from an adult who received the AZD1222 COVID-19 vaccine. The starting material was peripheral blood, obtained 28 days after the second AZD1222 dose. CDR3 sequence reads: CASSPGLSTDTQYF. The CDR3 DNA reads TGTGCCAGCAGCCCGGGCCTTAGCACAGATACGCAGTATTTT.